These T cell receptor beta chains were read from a single sample in a study of blood T cells in healthy people across ages. TCRdb re-called the 5' RACE reads through MiXCR, storing one row per CDR3 protein. The table has about a million distinct CDR3 sequences, less than 45% seen once. Sequenced: blood. All receptors come from a man aged 18 to 29 in good health. The CDR3 runs from the conserved cysteine through the conserved F or W. D genes are given only for firm matches. The size of a clone is reported for some rows only, either as once, few or many, or as a class for expanded clones.

- TRBJ2-7 - TRBV7-9 CASSHRVNPYEQYF TGTGCCAGCAGCCACAGGGTGAACCCCTACGAGCAGTACTTC
- TRBJ2-5 - TRBV2 CASATGPHETQYF TGTGCCAGCGCCACCGGGCCACATGAGACCCAGTACTTC
- TRBJ1-1 - TRBV7-9 CASSFPQGSTEAFF TGTGCCAGCAGCTTCCCACAGGGATCCACTGAAGCTTTCTTT
few TRBJ2-3 TRBD2 TRBV4-1 CASSHLAGAAPTDTQYF TGCGCCAGCAGCCACTTAGCGGGGGCGGCCCCCACAGATACGCAGTATTTT
few TRBJ2-1 TRBD2 TRBV5-1 CASSKAGGPYNEQFF TGCGCCAGCAGCAAAGCGGGGGGGCCCTACAATGAGCAGTTCTTC
- TRBJ2-3 - TRBV13 CASTTGGSTDTQYF TGTGCCAGCACGACCGGGGGTAGCACAGATACGCAGTATTTT
few TRBJ2-3 - TRBV5-1 CASSQGQDTQYF TGCGCCAGCAGCCAGGGACAAGATACGCAGTATTTT
- TRBJ2-3 - TRBV30 CAWSRGSTDTQYF TGTGCCTGGAGCAGGGGCAGCACAGATACGCAGTATTTT
- TRBJ2-3 - TRBV11-2 CASSFGTALMGEDTQYF TGTGCCAGCAGCTTCGGGACTGCATTAATGGGCGAAGATACGCAGTATTTT
- TRBJ1-2 - TRBV12-3/TRBV12-4 CASSPTPTSNYGYTF TGTGCCAGCAGCCCCACCCCGACATCGAACTATGGCTACACCTTC
- TRBJ2-1 - TRBV5-4 CASSWELSGHQQKFF TGTGCCAGCAGCTGGGAACTATCGGGACACCAACAGAAGTTCTTC
- TRBJ2-1 TRBD1 TRBV19 CATVQGASYNEQFF TGTGCCACTGTACAGGGGGCATCCTACAATGAGCAGTTCTTC
few TRBJ2-1 - TRBV11-2 CASRRLRDPNEQFF TGTGCCAGCAGACGTCTCCGGGACCCCAATGAGCAGTTCTTC
- TRBJ2-1 TRBD2 TRBV4-3 CASSQVGSGGACEQFF TGCGCCAGCAGCCAAGTAGGTAGCGGGGGGGCGTGTGAGCAGTTCTTC
- TRBJ1-2 TRBD1 TRBV7-3 CASSLGTVCGYTF TGTGCCAGCAGCCTAGGGACAGTATGTGGCTACACCTTC
- TRBJ1-1 - TRBV12-3/TRBV12-4 CASSFLGSVDTEAFF TGTGCCAGCAGTTTTCTGGGAAGTGTAGACACTGAAGCTTTCTTT
- TRBJ2-7 - TRBV10-3 CAIGGGYEQYF TGTGCCATAGGAGGGGGGTACGAGCAGTACTTC
- TRBJ1-1 - TRBV6-1 CASSENSSRAFF TGTGCCAGCAGTGAGAACAGCTCTAGGGCTTTCTTT
- TRBJ2-3 - TRBV7-9 CASSLSLPGRSTDTQYF TGTGCCAGCAGCTTGTCGTTACCGGGACGGAGCACAGATACGCAGTATTTT
few TRBJ1-2 - TRBV7-2 CASSPTGYSGYTF TGTGCCAGCAGCCCTACAGGGTATTCTGGCTACACCTTC
- TRBJ1-2 - TRBV2 CASSGLQGLYGYTF TGTGCCAGCAGTGGATTACAGGGACTCTATGGCTACACCTTC
few TRBJ1-5 TRBD1 TRBV10-3 CAISESKGAGNQPQHF TGTGCCATCAGTGAGTCGAAGGGGGCAGGCAATCAGCCCCAGCATTTT
- TRBJ2-1 TRBD1 TRBV4-1 CASSQVPTGWRPSGSYNKQFF TGCGCCAGCAGCCAAGTTCCGACAGGGTGGAGACCTAGTGGCTCCTACAATAAGCAGTTCTTC
- TRBJ1-2 - TRBV10-3 CAINGGVGGYTF TGTGCCATCAATGGTGGGGTGGGAGGCTACACCTTC
few TRBJ2-7 - TRBV10-3 CAISEYRVYEQYF TGTGCCATCAGTGAGTACAGGGTCTACGAGCAGTACTTC
- TRBJ1-5 TRBD1 TRBV27 CASSMGTANQPQHF TGTGCCAGCAGTATGGGGACAGCTAATCAGCCCCAGCATTTT
- TRBJ2-6 - TRBV29-1 CSVRGWVDGANALTF TGCAGCGTCCGAGGTTGGGTGGATGGGGCCAACGCCCTGACTTTC
- TRBJ2-4 - TRBV21-1 CASSTRDRVGRIAKNIQYF TGTGCCAGCAGCACCCGGGACAGGGTAGGGCGGATAGCCAAAAACATTCAGTACTTC
- TRBJ2-1 TRBD1 TRBV5-1 CASSLVGQGASVFNEQFF TGCGCCAGCAGCTTGGTTGGACAGGGGGCCTCCGTTTTCAATGAGCAGTTCTTC
many TRBJ1-1 - TRBV3-1 CASSGDTEAFF TGTGCCAGCAGCGGGGACACTGAAGCTTTCTTT
- TRBJ2-7 TRBD1 TRBV6-2/TRBV6-3 CASAETGVIHEQYF TGTGCCAGCGCAGAGACAGGGGTCATCCACGAGCAGTACTTC
many TRBJ2-3 - TRBV4-2 CASSQEGSDTQYF TGTGCCAGCAGCCAAGAGGGATCCGATACGCAGTATTTT
- TRBJ1-2 - TRBV9 CASSGNRANYGYTF TGTGCCAGCAGCGGAAACAGGGCAAACTATGGCTACACCTTC
few TRBJ2-3 - TRBV28 CASSPTTSDTQYF TGTGCCAGCAGCCCGACTACCTCAGATACGCAGTATTTT
- TRBJ2-5 TRBD1 TRBV11-2 CASSSDRAGETQYF TGTGCCAGCAGCTCCGACAGGGCTGGAGAGACCCAGTACTTC
few TRBJ1-4 - TRBV7-6 CASSQTANEKLFF TGTGCCAGCAGCCAGACAGCAAATGAAAAACTGTTTTTT
- TRBJ1-2 - TRBV5-5 CASSSLQRTYGYTF TGTGCCAGCAGCTCCTTACAGAGAACCTATGGCTACACCTTC
few TRBJ1-1 - TRBV4-3 CASSQIPEGGKAFF TGCGCCAGCAGCCAAATCCCCGAGGGGGGGAAAGCTTTCTTT
- TRBJ1-4 - TRBV5-5 CASSLDGTVKEKLFF TGTGCCAGCAGCTTGGATGGGACTGTAAAGGAAAAACTGTTTTTT
- TRBJ2-7 - TRBV6-4 CASSEQGRSNEQYF TGTGCCAGCAGTGAGCAGGGAAGGTCCAATGAGCAGTACTTC
- TRBJ2-7 TRBD1 TRBV6-2/TRBV6-3 CASSQPGQQNYEQYF TGTGCCAGCAGTCAACCGGGACAGCAGAACTACGAGCAGTACTTC
few TRBJ2-5 - TRBV3-1 CASSQPLRDKETQYF TGTGCCAGCAGCCAACCCCTCCGGGACAAAGAGACCCAGTACTTC
once TRBJ2-3 TRBD1 TRBV15 CATSRELRGRVTDTQYF TGTGCCACCAGCAGAGAGTTAAGGGGGCGGGTCACAGATACGCAGTATTTT
- TRBJ2-5 - TRBV4-2 CASSQEWGRGTQYF TGTGCCAGTAGCCAGGAGTGGGGACGCGGGACCCAGTACTTC
- TRBJ1-4 TRBD1 TRBV7-6 CASSLALGQESTNEKLFF TGTGCCAGCAGCTTAGCTCTGGGACAGGAGAGCACTAATGAAAAACTGTTTTTT
few TRBJ1-2 - TRBV12-3/TRBV12-4 CASSLHPNYGYTF TGTGCCAGCAGTTTACACCCAAACTATGGCTACACCTTC
- TRBJ1-4 TRBD1 TRBV28 CASSSGQGNNEKLFF TGTGCCAGCAGTTCCGGACAGGGCAATAATGAAAAACTGTTTTTT